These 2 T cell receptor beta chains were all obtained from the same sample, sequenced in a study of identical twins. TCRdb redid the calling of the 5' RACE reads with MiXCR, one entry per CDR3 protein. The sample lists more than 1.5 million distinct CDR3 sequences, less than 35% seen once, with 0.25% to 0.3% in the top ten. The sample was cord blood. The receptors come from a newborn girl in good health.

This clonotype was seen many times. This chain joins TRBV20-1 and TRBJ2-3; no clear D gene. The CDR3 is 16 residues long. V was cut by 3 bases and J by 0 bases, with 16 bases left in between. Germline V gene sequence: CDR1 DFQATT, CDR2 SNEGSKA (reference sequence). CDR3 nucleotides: TGCAGTGCTAGTGATCGAGGCGGCCCTAGCACAGATACGCAGTATTTT. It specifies CSASDRGGPSTDTQYF.

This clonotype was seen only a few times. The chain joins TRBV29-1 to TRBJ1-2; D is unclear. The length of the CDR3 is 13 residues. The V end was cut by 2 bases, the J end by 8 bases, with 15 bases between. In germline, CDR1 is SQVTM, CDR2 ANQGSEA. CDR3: CSVELPGPKGYTF. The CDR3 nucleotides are TGCAGCGTTGAACTCCCGGGCCCCAAGGGCTACACCTTC.